The 15 T cell receptor beta chains below come from one sample, sequenced in a study of cytomegalovirus exposure and HLA in healthy donors. Primers: 60 Vbeta forward and 13 Jbeta reverse. Using immunoSEQ multiplex PCR, the repertoire was profiled, and TCRdb retains in-frame clones only, with some absent. The sample has around 130,000 clones; over 70% are singletons. The sample comprised PBMCs. All receptors come from a woman aged 18-30 years in good health and CMV-seronegative.

This sequence joins TRBV29-1 and TRBJ2-2; 9 bases align to TRBD2. J gave up 3 bases and V 7 bases, and 6 bases lay outside the gene matches. This CDR3 comprises 14 residues. Germline CDR1 SQVTM, CDR2 ANQGSEA. Here the CDR3 reads CSAGLARDTGELFF. The CDR3 coding sequence is TGCAGCGCTGGACTAGCGAGAGACACCGGGGAGCTGTTTTTT.

V usage is TRBV5-4 and J usage is TRBJ1-3; D ambiguous. Trimming pared 4 bases from V and 0 bases from J, leaving 14 bases between. The germline V gene has CDR1 SGHNT and CDR2 YYREEE (reference sequence). This CDR3 has 16 amino acids. CDR3 residues: CASSQAVGGSGNTIYF. The CDR3 nucleotides are TGTGCCAGCAGCCAGGCGGTTGGAGGCTCTGGAAACACCATATATTTT. Combining the CDR3 with reference TRBV5-4 and TRBJ1-3 gives the whole variable domain ETGVTQSPTHLIKTRGQQVTLRCSSQSGHNTVSWYQQALGQGPQFIFQYYREEENGRGNFPPRFSGLQFPNYSSELNVNALELDDSALYLCASSQAVGGSGNTIYFGEGSWLTVV.

This sequence joins TRBV5-4 and TRBJ1-4; D is ambiguous. V was cut by 0 bases and J by 5 bases, with 8 bases left in between. This CDR3 contains 14 residues. The germline V gene encodes CDR1 SGHNT and CDR2 YYREEE (reference sequence). CDR3 protein: CASSLGLSNEKLFF. For the CDR3, the DNA is TGTGCCAGCAGCTTGGGACTGTCGAATGAAAAACTGTTTTTT.

In its sample, this clone was seen once. This chain joins TRBV5-1 and TRBJ1-2; 10 positions agree with TRBD1. The germline CDR1 and CDR2 sequences are SGHRS and YFSETQ. CDR3 length equals 15 residues. J lost 2 bases, V lost 0 bases, and 1 base had no gene match. For the CDR3, the DNA is TGCGCCAGCAGCTTGGGGGGACAGGGGAACTATGGCTACACCTTC. The encoded protein is CASSLGGQGNYGYTF.

This sequence joins TRBV30 and TRBJ1-2; TRBD1 is a possible D gene (5 bases). CDR1 and CDR2 (germline): GTSNPN, SVGIG (reference sequence). V lost 3 bases and J 3 bases, leaving 14 bases between the germline ends. The CDR3 has 14 amino acids. CDR3 region: CAWSAGQGYYGYTF. CDR3 sequence (DNA): TGTGCCTGGAGCGCCGGGCAGGGATACTATGGCTACACCTTC.

This clone was counted a few times. This chain joins TRBV5-1 and TRBJ1-1; TRBD1 matches 10 bases. CDR1 is SGHRS and CDR2 is YFSETQ in the germline V gene. The V and J ends lost 2 bases and 6 bases, in that order; junction bases with no gene match: 1. The CDR3 consists of 13 residues. The CDR3 nucleotides are TGCGCCAGCAGCTTAGGGACAGGGGCTGAAGCTTTCTTT. Translation gives CASSLGTGAEAFF.

The chain uses TRBV5-4 and TRBJ2-1; TRBD1 agrees at 11 bases. Germline assignment: CDR1 SGHNT and CDR2 YYREEE (reference sequence). J was trimmed by 1 base and V by 3 bases; bases with no gene match: 9. There are 18 residues in the CDR3. For the CDR3, the DNA is TGTGCCAGCAGCTATTACCCCGGGACAGGGGGTTCCTACAATGAGCAGTTCTTC. Translation: CASSYYPGTGGSYNEQFF.

The rearrangement links TRBV27 to TRBJ1-3, with D perhaps TRBD1 (6 bases). CDR1 is MNHEY, CDR2 SMNVEV, per germline (reference sequence). V lost 6 bases and J 8 bases, leaving 20 bases between the germline ends. CDR3 length equals 15 residues. The CDR3, as DNA: TGTGCCAGCAGCCCGACAGGCTCCCTTGGGGACACCATATATTTT. Translated: CASSPTGSLGDTIYF.

This chain uses TRBV6-1 with TRBJ2-7; possibly TRBD1 for D (6 bases). Germline V CDR1 and CDR2: MNHNS, SASEGT. Trimming stripped 6 bases from V and 9 bases from J, with 30 bases between. The CDR3 totals 17 residues. The CDR3 DNA reads TGTGCCAGCAGCGAAAACCCGGGACACCATATCGCCGAAGGGCAGTACTTC. Its translation: CASSENPGHHIAEGQYF.

The V call is TRBV6-5, the J call TRBJ1-2, with no clear D. The germline V and J ends were trimmed by 4 bases and 3 bases, with 12 bases remaining between them. The CDR3 loop spans 14 amino acids. Germline lookup yields CDR1 MNHEY and CDR2 SVGAGI. The CDR3 loop is CASSSNGLDYGYTF. CDR3 DNA: TGTGCCAGCAGTTCGAATGGCCTTGACTATGGCTACACCTTC.

The chain carries TRBV29-1 and TRBJ2-1, with D perhaps matching TRBD1 (5 bases). The ends were cut back, 2 bases at V and 16 bases at J, with 18 bases in the middle. From germline, CDR1 is SQVTM and CDR2 ANQGSEA. This CDR3 contains 12 residues. The CDR3 DNA follows: TGCAGCGTTGAAAGGGGTCCGAATCGACGATTCTTC. Translated, it gives CSVERGPNRRFF.

This clone came up once. This chain joins TRBV5-5 and TRBJ1-1; TRBD1 matches at 12 bases. Germline values: CDR1 SGHKS, CDR2 YYEKEE (reference sequence). CDR3 length: 15 residues. The trim removed 3 bases at V and 7 bases at J, leaving 7 bases unmatched. CDR3 in amino acids: CASSSGGQGADEAFF. In nucleotides, the CDR3 is TGTGCCAGCAGCTCGGGGGGACAGGGGGCGGATGAAGCTTTCTTT.

The chain links TRBV9 to TRBJ2-5; 14 bases match TRBD2. V lost 4 bases to trimming and J lost 5 bases; unmatched junction nucleotides: 7. Germline V gene data show CDR1 as SGDLS and CDR2 as YYNGEE. The CDR3 is 16 amino acids. The CDR3 DNA is TGTGCCAGCAGCCAGACTAGCGGGAGGGCCGGGGAGACCCAGTACTTC. Residues: CASSQTSGRAGETQYF.

CDR3 DNA: TGTGCCAGCAGCCGGGACAGGGCGACCCTCAGCTCTGGAAACACCATATATTTT. Amino acids: CASSRDRATLSSGNTIYF. The rearrangement joins TRBV27 to TRBJ1-3, with TRBD1 identical over 9 bases. CDR1 MNHEY and CDR2 SMNVEV come from the germline V gene (reference sequence). The V gene end was trimmed by 6 bases and the J gene end by 0 bases; junction bases not matched to a gene: 12. The CDR3 consists of 18 residues.

The chain combines TRBV6-5 with TRBJ2-1, with 7 nucleotides matching TRBD2. CDR1 is MNHEY, CDR2 SVGAGI, per germline. J was trimmed by 4 bases and V by 0 bases; bases with no gene match: 3. The CDR3 sequence is 15 residues long. CDR3 in amino acids: CASSYSREGYNEQFF. The CDR3 coding sequence is TGTGCCAGCAGTTACTCAAGGGAGGGTTACAATGAGCAGTTCTTC.